Listed below are T cell receptor beta chains from one sample, sequenced in a study of blood T cell repertoires in COVID-19. The assay was immunoSEQ multiplex PCR, and TCRdb's table has in-frame clones only and misses some. The table records nearly 350,000 clones, about nine tenths of them present only once. The sequenced sample was peripheral blood. These TCRs come from a woman in her 50s with COVID-19, enrolled during active disease. Both conserved end residues are part of each CDR3. The D gene is left open where the match is weak. Rows may omit the clone size; those that give it use once, few, many or a size class.

TRBV6-5	TRBJ2-3	-	TRBD2	CASRKELAGGLTQYF	TGTGCCAGCAGGAAGGAACTAGCGGGAGGGCTTACGCAGTATTTT
TRBV7-3	TRBJ2-1	-	-	CASSLRPEPHEQFF	TGTGCCAGCAGCTTAAGGCCCGAACCCCATGAGCAGTTCTTC
TRBV24-1	TRBJ2-1	-	TRBD2	CATSDRPGLAGGYNEQFF	TGTGCCACCAGTGATCGACCTGGACTAGCGGGAGGGTACAATGAGCAGTTCTTC
TRBV19	TRBJ1-2	-	-	CASSIAEGGNNGYTF	TGTGCCAGTAGTATAGCGGAGGGAGGGAACAATGGCTACACCTTC
TRBV27	TRBJ2-3	-	TRBD2	CASKKAGGTDTQYF	TGTGCCAGCAAAAAGGCGGGAGGAACAGATACGCAGTATTTT
TRBV10-3	TRBJ2-7	-	-	CAISESGTTVLGEQYF	TGTGCCATCAGTGAGTCCGGAACTACCGTCCTCGGCGAGCAGTACTTC
TRBV18	TRBJ2-7	-	TRBD2	CASSPLAGDGRHEQYF	TGTGCCAGCTCGCCCCTAGCGGGAGATGGGCGACACGAGCAGTACTTC
TRBV18	TRBJ2-1	-	TRBD2	CASALLSGRAPNEQFF	TGTGCCAGCGCCCTCCTTAGCGGGAGGGCCCCAAATGAGCAGTTCTTC
TRBV30	TRBJ1-1	once	-	CAQAKTGNTEAFF	TGTGCCCAAGCCAAGACGGGGAACACTGAAGCTTTCTTT
TRBV7-2	TRBJ1-1	-	TRBD1	CASSGTGFPRMNTEAFF	TGTGCCAGCAGCGGGACAGGTTTCCCAAGAATGAACACTGAAGCTTTCTTT